The 28 T cell receptor beta chains below come from one sample, sequenced in a study of CD8+CD57+ T cells in acquired aplastic anemia. Genomic DNA, the template, was used for profiling of the TCR beta VDJ and CDR3. TCRdb itself ran the reads through MiXCR, one entry per CDR3 protein. The repertoire holds 200,000 to 250,000 distinct CDR3 sequences, with 65% as singletons. Before being chosen for sequencing, patients had shown CD8+CD57+ cell expansion by flow cytometry. The sample taken for sequencing was sorted CD4+, CD8+, or CD8+CD57+ T cells (not recorded which) from PBMCs. All receptors derive from a human donor with aplastic anemia.

V usage is TRBV4-3 and J usage is TRBJ2-2; the D gene is possibly TRBD2 (6 bases). This CDR3 has 14 residues. Germline V CDR1 and CDR2: LGHNA, YSLEER. The V end lost 3 bases, the J end lost 4 bases, and 9 bases lay between the germline ends. The CDR3 DNA reads TGCGCCAGCAGCCATCCCGGGAGCACCGGGGAGCTGTTTTTT. Protein: CASSHPGSTGELFF.

V gene TRBV20-1 combines with J gene TRBJ1-1; possibly TRBD1 for D (5 bases). The CDR3 has 12 residues. V was shortened by 0 bases and J by 8 bases, with 10 bases between the two germline ends. CDR1 and CDR2 (germline): DFQATT, SNEGSKA (reference sequence). CDR3 residues: CSARDGGREAFF. The CDR3 bases are TGCAGTGCTAGAGATGGGGGGAGGGAAGCTTTCTTT.

As regards this clonotype: At one boundary the junction diverges from the germline segment, which might be a read error. The chain has TRBV29-1 and TRBJ1-1; TRBD1 is a possible D gene (5 bases). Germline assignment: CDR1 SQVTM and CDR2 ANQGSEA. The CDR3 consists of 14 residues. The CDR3 sequence is CSVYPRGLNAEAFF. CDR3 coding DNA: TGCAGCGTTTACCCTCGGGGACTGAACGCTGAAGCTTTCTTT.

The chain is built from TRBV20-1 and TRBJ2-7, with 12 bases identical to TRBD2. Germline CDR1 DFQATT, CDR2 SNEGSKA (reference sequence). J was trimmed by 6 bases and V by 5 bases; bases with no gene match: 8. The CDR3 length is 14 residues. CDR3 sequence: CSAVGPSGRAEQYF. The CDR3 bases are TGCAGTGCTGTGGGCCCTAGCGGGAGGGCCGAGCAGTACTTC.

About this clonotype itself: A read error is possible here, since a much larger clone lies one base away. The chain links TRBV6-1 to TRBJ2-1; no firm D call. Germline V gene lookup returns CDR1 MNHNS and CDR2 SASEGT. Trimming took 7 bases from V and 8 from J, leaving 9 bases between them. There are 11 residues in the CDR3. CDR3 loop: CASILGDEQFF. CDR3 sequence (DNA): TGTGCCAGCATTCTGGGCGATGAGCAGTTCTTC.

This clonotype has a handful of counts. V and J are TRBV9 and TRBJ2-5; D remains unclear. Germline lookup yields CDR1 SGDLS and CDR2 YYNGEE. The CDR3 has 14 residues. Trimming took off 0 bases at V and 5 bases at J, with 11 bases between the two ends. The CDR3 DNA follows: TGTGCCAGCAGCGTAGGTATGGTAGGGGAGACCCAGTACTTC. Protein: CASSVGMVGETQYF.

With respect to this clonotype: At one end the junction does not follow the germline gene, possibly because of a read error. J is TRBJ2-1 and V is TRBV24-1; D gene uncertain. CDR3 length equals 14 residues. Germline V gives CDR1 KGHDR, CDR2 SFDVKD. CDR3 amino acids: CATSDPSNRSPSLF. CDR3 DNA: TGTGCCACCAGTGATCCCTCCAACCGATCTCCTTCTCTCTTC.

This clonotype has just a few counts. The V gene is TRBV20-1, the J gene TRBJ2-1, with D perhaps given as TRBD1 or TRBD2 (5 bases each). Per the germline V gene, CDR1 is DFQATT and CDR2 is SNEGSKA (reference sequence). The CDR3 extends over 11 amino acids. The V and J ends lost 1 base and 10 bases respectively, with 8 bases between them. The CDR3 is CSARAGLEQFF. The CDR3 DNA reads as TGCAGTGCTAGAGCGGGGCTGGAGCAGTTCTTC.

The V gene is TRBV7-2, the J gene TRBJ1-1; D is ambiguous. V was cut by 3 bases and J by 4 bases, with 12 bases left in between. The length of the CDR3 is 14 residues. Germline CDR1 SGHTA, CDR2 FQGNSA. CDR3 residues: CASSFGRISTEAFF. CDR3 bases: TGTGCCAGCAGCTTCGGAAGGATAAGCACTGAAGCTTTCTTT.

The chain combines TRBV7-2 with TRBJ2-5, with 8 bases aligning to TRBD1. Germline assignment: CDR1 SGHTA and CDR2 FQGNSA. The CDR3 is 13 amino acids. The ends lost 5 bases at V and 6 bases at J; junction bases unmatched: 5. In nucleotides, the CDR3 is TGTGCCAGCAGCATAAGACAGGGGCAGACCCAGTACTTC. This sequence encodes CASSIRQGQTQYF. The entire variable domain, with the rest obtained from reference TRBV7-2 and TRBJ2-5, is as follows: GAGVSQSPSNKVTEKGKDVELRCDPISGHTALYWYRQSLGQGLEFLIYFQGNSAPDKSGLPSDRFSAERTGGSVSTLTIQRTQQEDSAVYLCASSIRQGQTQYFGPGTRLLVL.

The chain carries TRBV15 and TRBJ2-7; 15 bases line up with TRBD2. In germline, CDR1 is LNHNV, CDR2 YYDKDF (reference sequence). V lost 0 bases, J lost 9 bases, and 6 bases stayed unmatched. The CDR3 is 16 amino acids. CDR3 sequence reads: CATSRDRTSGRAGQYF. The DNA for the CDR3 is TGTGCCACCAGCAGAGATCGGACTAGCGGGAGGGCCGGGCAGTACTTC.

This clonotype occurred a few times. The chain combines TRBV2 with TRBJ2-1; TRBD2 aligns across 12 bases. The junction had 7 bases not matched to a gene; V was cut back by 6 bases and J by 7 bases. Germline V gene sequence: CDR1 SNHLY, CDR2 FYNNEI. The CDR3 loop spans 15 amino acids. DNA of the CDR3: TGTGCCAGCAGGTATGGGACTAGCGGGTTAAATGAGCAGTTCTTC. This encodes CASRYGTSGLNEQFF.

Worth noting for this clonotype: This may stem from a read error, because a much larger clone lies one nucleotide away. This chain links TRBV25-1 with TRBJ1-5, with a weak D call TRBD1 (6 bases). The CDR3 sequence is 16 residues long. Germline CDR1 and CDR2: MGHDK and SYGVNS. The CDR3 loop reads CASSAETGDGNQPQHF. The CDR3, as DNA: TGCGCCAGCAGCGCAGAGACAGGCGATGGCAATCAGCCCCAGCATTTT.

This clonotype occurred once. The CDR3 is CASSLGGLAGDTQYF. Written as DNA, the CDR3 is TGTGCCAGCAGCTTAGGCGGACTAGCGGGAGATACGCAGTATTTT. The genes are TRBV7-9 and TRBJ2-3; TRBD2 matches at 11 bases. From germline, CDR1 is SEHNR and CDR2 FQNEAQ (reference sequence). Trimming took 1 base from V and 5 from J; bases not matched to a gene: 2. The CDR3 totals 15 residues.

V usage is TRBV20-1 and J usage is TRBJ2-4; no clear D gene. The V and J ends lost 4 bases and 5 bases respectively, with 12 bases between them. CDR3 size: 13 residues. Germline V gene data show CDR1 as DFQATT and CDR2 as SNEGSKA (reference sequence). CDR3 DNA: TGCAGTGCTAAGTATTACCTGGAAAACATTCAGTACTTC. The encoded protein is CSAKYYLENIQYF.

Concerning this clonotype: A much larger clone differs by one base, so this may be a read error. The V and J genes are TRBV7-3 and TRBJ2-7; D gene unclear. The CDR3 spans 13 residues. Germline lookup yields CDR1 SGHTA and CDR2 FQGTGA. Trimming shortened V by 4 bases and J by 7 bases, and 14 bases separated the two germline ends. In DNA, the CDR3 is TGTGCCAGCAGCTCGGGCCCCTCGATGGAGCAGTACTTC. Translated: CASSSGPSMEQYF.

This clonotype was seen a single time. The CDR3: CASSLVGGPNYGYTF. DNA of the CDR3: TGCGCCAGCAGCTTGGTCGGGGGGCCTAACTATGGCTACACCTTC. The chain combines TRBV5-1 with TRBJ1-2; tentative D call: TRBD1 (6 bases). V lost 0 bases, J lost 0 bases, and 9 bases lay in between. Germline V gene lookup returns CDR1 SGHRS and CDR2 YFSETQ. The CDR3 extends over 15 amino acids. Supplemented by reference TRBV5-1 and TRBJ1-2, the full variable domain reads KAGVTQTPRYLIKTRGQQVTLSCSPISGHRSVSWYQQTPGQGLQFLFEYFSETQRNKGNFPGRFSGRQFSNSRSEMNVSTLELGDSALYLCASSLVGGPNYGYTFGSGTRLTVV.

There are many counts of this clonotype. The chain recombines TRBV13 with TRBJ2-1; TRBD1 aligns across 9 bases. Germline V CDR1 and CDR2: PRHDT, FYEKMQ (reference sequence). This CDR3 region has 14 residues. The V segment lost 4 bases and the J segment 7 bases; nucleotides outside the gene matches: 5. DNA of the CDR3: TGTGCCAGCAGCTCAGACAGGGGGGGGAATGAGCAGTTCTTC. Translating gives CASSSDRGGNEQFF.

The chain recombines TRBV6-5 with TRBJ2-7, with TRBD2 matching over 7 bases. This CDR3 region has 14 residues. Germline V CDR1 and CDR2: MNHEY, SVGAGI. V gave up 6 bases and J gave up 3 bases; unmatched junction bases: 8. For the CDR3, the DNA is TGTGCCAGCAGCTCCGGGACTAAGTTCTACGAGCAGTACTTC. Its protein product is CASSSGTKFYEQYF.

This clonotype occurred once. The chain's CDR3 is CASSGQANYGYTF. CDR3 DNA sequence: TGTGCCAGCTCGGGACAGGCTAACTATGGCTACACCTTC. The chain uses TRBV2 and TRBJ1-2; 8 nucleotides align to TRBD1. Per the germline V gene, CDR1 is SNHLY and CDR2 is FYNNEI. Losses at the gene ends were 8 bases for V and 0 bases for J; bases not matched to a gene: 2. The CDR3 runs 13 residues. The variable domain in full, with the rest retrieved from reference TRBV2 and TRBJ1-2, is EPEVTQTPSHQVTQMGQEVILRCVPISNHLYFYWYRQILGQKVEFLVSFYNNEISEKSEIFDDQFSVERPDGSNFTLKIRSTKLEDSAMYFCASSGQANYGYTFGSGTRLTVV.

The gene calls are TRBV20-1 and TRBJ2-7; maybe TRBD2 (7 bases). V was shortened by 7 bases and J by 9 bases, with 13 bases between the two germline ends. This CDR3 comprises 10 residues. The V gene's germline CDR1 is DFQATT and CDR2 SNEGSKA (reference sequence). CDR3 residues: CSGEGGGQYF. The CDR3 DNA reads TGCAGTGGCGAAGGGGGGGGGCAGTACTTC.

The CDR3 reads CASSGTTSSHEQYF. DNA for the CDR3: TGTGCCAGCAGTGGCACGACTAGCAGTCACGAGCAGTACTTC. J is TRBJ2-7 and V is TRBV5-6; 7 bases are a match to TRBD2. Germline V gene sequence: CDR1 SGHDT, CDR2 YYEEEE. The CDR3 is 14 residues long. The V gene end was trimmed by 5 bases and the J gene end by 5 bases; junction bases not matched to a gene: 10.

The chain joins TRBV7-9 to TRBJ1-2; 8 nucleotides agree with TRBD1. The ends lost 3 bases at V and 7 bases at J; junction bases unmatched: 16. CDR1 and CDR2 from the germline V gene are SEHNR and FQNEAQ (reference sequence). The length of the CDR3 is 17 residues. As DNA, the CDR3 is TGTGCCAGCAGCTTTACCGGGACAGGCCCACTTTCGGGTGGCTACACCTTC. Translating it yields CASSFTGTGPLSGGYTF.

The genes are TRBV11-2 and TRBJ2-5; D gene unclear. The germline gives CDR1 SGHAT, CDR2 FQNNGV. V gave up 2 bases and J gave up 0 bases, with 10 bases separating them. This CDR3 spans 15 amino acids. This chain's CDR3 is CASSLTPGNQETQYF. The CDR3 DNA is TGTGCCAGCAGCTTAACCCCCGGCAACCAAGAGACCCAGTACTTC.

The V and J genes are TRBV20-1 and TRBJ1-6, with 7 bases matching TRBD1. The germline CDR1 and CDR2 sequences are DFQATT and SNEGSKA (reference sequence). V lost 0 bases, J lost 14 bases, and 10 bases stayed unmatched. The CDR3 has 14 residues. DNA of the CDR3: TGCAGTGCTAGAGATAGAGGACAGGATAATACCCTCCACTTT. It encodes CSARDRGQDNTLHF.

CDR3 sequence reads: CSARDAMGSNTEAFF. The DNA of the CDR3 is TGCAGTGCTAGAGATGCTATGGGCAGTAACACTGAAGCTTTCTTT. The gene calls are TRBV20-1 and TRBJ1-1; D ambiguous. Per germline, CDR1 DFQATT and CDR2 SNEGSKA (reference sequence). CDR3 length equals 15 residues. Trimming left V 0 bases short and J 2 bases short, with 13 bases between.

This sequence joins TRBV5-4 and TRBJ2-2, with a tentative D call TRBD1 (5 bases). Germline assignment: CDR1 SGHNT and CDR2 YYREEE (reference sequence). This CDR3 is 16 amino acids long. V lost 6 bases and J lost 0, with 15 bases in between. CDR3 in amino acids: CASNPEWGPNTGELFF. The CDR3 bases are TGTGCCAGCAACCCAGAGTGGGGCCCGAACACCGGGGAGCTGTTTTTT.

This clonotype appeared many times. V and J are TRBV6-1 and TRBJ2-7, with unresolved D. The ends were cut back, 7 bases at V and 6 bases at J, with 13 bases in the middle. Germline loops: CDR1 MNHNS, CDR2 SASEGT. The CDR3 extends over 12 amino acids. CDR3 nucleotides: TGTGCCAGCATGACGGGCCGTTTCGAGCAGTACTTC. Its translation is CASMTGRFEQYF.